Described below is a single T cell receptor (beta chain) sequence and its context. The sample is drawn from a study of blood T cell repertoires in COVID-19. The wider study: The United States, Italy and Spain supplied acute and convalescent COVID-19 samples. Nucleic acid was either cDNA or gDNA, and it came from T cells, B-cell-depleted T cells, or PBMCs.

In the original processing: Researchers report that nucleated cell counts were estimated from reference gene primer amplification. Generated by immunoSEQ multiplex PCR, the TCRdb table keeps only in-frame clones and is missing some. Clone size and V and J calls were adopted from that table, with D and trimming inferred from the DNA. The sample contains roughly 500,000 clones, roughly 89% of which appear only once. Those enrolled in Seattle joined during active infection and were followed longitudinally afterward. This TCR came from a man aged 18-30 years with COVID-19, enrolled during active disease. Sequencing was carried out using peripheral blood.

CDR3 region: CASSGYRGSNQPQHF. The DNA for the CDR3 is TGTGCCAGCAGCGGATACAGGGGGAGCAATCAGCCCCAGCATTTT. The chain combines TRBV5-6 with TRBJ1-5; TRBD1 aligns across 8 bases. The CDR3 spans 15 residues. Germline V CDR1 and CDR2: SGHDT, YYEEEE. The ends lost 4 bases at V and 1 base at J; junction bases unmatched: 4.